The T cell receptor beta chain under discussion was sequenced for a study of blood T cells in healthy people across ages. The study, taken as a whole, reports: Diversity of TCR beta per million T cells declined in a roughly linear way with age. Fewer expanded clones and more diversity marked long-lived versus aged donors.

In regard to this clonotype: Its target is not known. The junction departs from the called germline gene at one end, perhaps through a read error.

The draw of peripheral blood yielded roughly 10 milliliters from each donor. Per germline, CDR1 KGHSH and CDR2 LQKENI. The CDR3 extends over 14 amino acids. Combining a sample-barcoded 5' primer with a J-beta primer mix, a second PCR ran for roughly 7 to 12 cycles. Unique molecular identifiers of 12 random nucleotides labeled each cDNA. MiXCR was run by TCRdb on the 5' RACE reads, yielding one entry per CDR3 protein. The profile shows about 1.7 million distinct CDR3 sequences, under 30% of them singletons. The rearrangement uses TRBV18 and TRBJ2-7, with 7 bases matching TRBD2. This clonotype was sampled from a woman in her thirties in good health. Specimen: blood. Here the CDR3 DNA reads TGTGTCAGCTCACCGACCGGGACCGGGGGGGAGCAGTACTTC. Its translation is CVSSPTGTGGEQYF.